This T cell receptor beta chain was observed in a study of graft-versus-host responses after intestinal transplantation. Study overall: Anti-thymocyte globulin served as induction for all recipients, who then took tacrolimus and steroids for about 3 years.

The CDR3 consists of 17 residues. Trimming took 0 bases from V and 2 from J, leaving 16 bases between them. The V gene's germline CDR1 is SGHAT and CDR2 FQNNGV. Study-wide results and caveats: HvG clone declines early post-transplant were associated with peak circulating GvH levels.

Clones were sequenced by immunoSEQ multiplex PCR, and TCRdb holds only the in-frame ones, with some missing. The table records about 92,000 clones, roughly four fifths of them present only once. Comment on this clone: Antigen specificity is unknown.

The V gene is TRBV11-2, the J gene TRBJ1-1; TRBD1 might be the D (6 bases). Specimen: unstimulated CD8+ T cells sorted from spleen or lymph node cells, collected before intestinal transplant. This clonotype originated in a human donor who received an intestinal transplant. The CDR3 DNA is TGTGCCAGCAGCTTAGATAAGCGGACAGTAGCTAACACTGAAGCTTTCTTT. This gives the protein CASSLDKRTVANTEAFF.